The 10 T cell receptor beta chains below were found in one sample sequenced in a study of blood T cells in healthy people across ages (dated by TCRdb to between 2014 and 2017). The library relied on 5' RACE. The sequencing machine was an Illumina HiSeq 2500. A second PCR of about 7 to 12 cycles was run with a J-beta primer mix and a sample-barcoded 5' primer. TCRdb itself trimmed the public reads at Q25 with fastp, ran MiXCR and retained productive beta chains. Entries are consolidated by CDR3 protein sequence, retaining the most common genes and DNA. This sample comprises roughly 800,000 distinct CDR3 sequences, 58% of them detected only once. Jointly, the top ten make up roughly 22% of the sample. Sequencing input: blood. These receptors were taken from a man aged 25 to 40 in good health.

The V gene is TRBV10-3, the J gene TRBJ1-4; TRBD1 might be the D (6 bases). CDR1 ENHRY and CDR2 SYGVKD come from the germline V gene. The ends were cut back, 4 bases at V and 5 bases at J, with 11 bases in the middle. The CDR3 has 14 residues. The CDR3 spells CAISAGGLNEKLFF. CDR3 coding DNA: TGTGCCATCAGTGCTGGGGGGCTAAATGAAAAACTGTTTTTT.

This clonotype has a handful of counts. The junction shows a germline mismatch at one end, possibly a read error. This chain uses TRBV10-3 with TRBJ2-1; D uncertain. The CDR3 is made up of 12 amino acids. Germline assignment: CDR1 ENHRY and CDR2 SYGVKD. The CDR3 sequence is CAISGEYSEQFF. CDR3 sequence (DNA): TGTGCCATCAGTGGAGAGTACAGTGAGCAGTTCTTC.

The chain links TRBV4-3 to TRBJ2-5; D gene unclear. Trimming took 4 bases from V and 5 from J, leaving 20 bases between them. Germline assignment: CDR1 LGHNA and CDR2 YSLEER. This CDR3 comprises 16 residues. The CDR3 loop reads CASSLFGGSLSETQYF. As DNA, the CDR3 is TGCGCCAGCAGCCTCTTTGGCGGATCCTTAAGTGAGACCCAGTACTTC.

The J gene is TRBJ1-2, the V gene TRBV7-9; no clear D gene. Germline values: CDR1 SEHNR, CDR2 FQNEAQ (reference sequence). The V end lost 5 bases, the J end lost 6 bases, and 10 bases lay between the germline ends. The CDR3 is 12 amino acids. The chain's CDR3 is CASSPGGHGYTF. CDR3 sequence (DNA): TGTGCCAGCAGCCCCGGCGGGCATGGCTACACCTTC.

This clonotype was observed a handful of times. CDR3 residues: CASSPRLASEQFF. In DNA form, the CDR3 reads TGTGCCAGCAGCCCCCGACTAGCTAGTGAGCAGTTCTTC. The gene calls are TRBV7-2 and TRBJ2-1; 7 bases are shared with TRBD2. In germline, CDR1 is SGHTA, CDR2 FQGNSA. V lost 5 bases and J lost 9; bases outside the gene matches: 7. CDR3 length: 13 residues.

This chain joins TRBV29-1 and TRBJ2-3; 10 bases are shared with TRBD2. V shed 5 bases and J 0 bases; nucleotides not matched to a gene: 5. Germline CDR1 and CDR2: SQVTM and ANQGSEA. CDR3 size: 15 residues. The CDR3 region is CSVKLAGISTDTQYF. CDR3 DNA: TGCAGCGTTAAACTAGCGGGGATTAGCACAGATACGCAGTATTTT.

This sequence joins TRBV7-9 and TRBJ1-6, with D uncertain. V was clipped by 5 bases and J by 7 bases, with 9 bases between them. This CDR3 is built from 13 residues. The germline gives CDR1 SEHNR, CDR2 FQNEAQ (reference sequence). The CDR3 is CASSPGSNSPLHF. CDR3 nucleotide sequence: TGTGCCAGCAGCCCAGGCAGCAATTCACCCCTCCACTTT. Using reference TRBV7-9 and TRBJ1-6 for the parts outside the CDR3, the full variable domain is DTGVSQNPRHKITKRGQNVTFRCDPISEHNRLYWYRQTLGQGPEFLTYFQNEAQLEKSRLLSDRFSAERPKGSFSTLEIQRTEQGDSAMYLCASSPGSNSPLHFGNGTRLTVT.

The gene calls are TRBV6-5 and TRBJ1-1; maybe TRBD1 (5 bases). Germline CDR1 reads MNHEY; CDR2 reads SVGAGI. The CDR3 spans 11 residues. Deletions cut 2 bases from V and 10 bases from J, with 8 bases between. The CDR3 nucleotides read TGTGCCAGCAGTTACGGGGGAATAGCTTTCTTT. As protein: CASSYGGIAFF.

The chain links TRBV6-2 or TRBV6-3 to TRBJ2-1; the D gene is possibly TRBD2 (5 bases). The CDR3 consists of 14 residues. Looked up from germline, CDR1 is MNHEY and CDR2 is SVGEGT. V dropped 2 bases and J dropped 4 bases, with 9 bases sitting between them. CDR3: CASSYEGVYNEQFF. The CDR3, as DNA: TGTGCCAGCAGTTACGAGGGAGTATACAATGAGCAGTTCTTC.

The table lists this clonotype with a few counts. This chain connects TRBV6-6 to TRBJ2-7, with D possibly being TRBD1 or TRBD2 (6 bases each). TRBJ2-5 matches the DNA end more closely, so the J call is doubtful. CDR3 length: 12 amino acids. The germline V gene encodes CDR1 MNHNY and CDR2 SVGAGI (reference sequence). CDR3 nucleotide sequence: TGTGCCAGCAAGGGGGGTCAAGAGACCCAGTACTTC. Translated: CASKGGQETQYF.